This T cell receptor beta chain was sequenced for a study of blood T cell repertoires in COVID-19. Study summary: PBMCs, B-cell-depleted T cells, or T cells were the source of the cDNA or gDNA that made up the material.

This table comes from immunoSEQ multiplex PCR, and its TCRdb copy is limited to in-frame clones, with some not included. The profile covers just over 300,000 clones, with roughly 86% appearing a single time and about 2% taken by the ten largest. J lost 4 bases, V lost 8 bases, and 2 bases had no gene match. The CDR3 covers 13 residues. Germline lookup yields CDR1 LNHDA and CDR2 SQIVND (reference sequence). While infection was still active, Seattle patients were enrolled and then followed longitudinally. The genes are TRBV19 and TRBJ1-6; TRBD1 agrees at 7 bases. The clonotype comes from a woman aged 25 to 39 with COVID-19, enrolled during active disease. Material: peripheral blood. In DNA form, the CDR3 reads TGTGCCAGTCAACAGGGGTATAATTCACCCCTCCACTTT. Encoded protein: CASQQGYNSPLHF. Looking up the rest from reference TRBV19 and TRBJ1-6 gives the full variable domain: DGGITQSPKYLFRKEGQNVTLSCEQNLNHDAMYWYRQDPGQGLRLIYYSQIVNDFQKGDIAEGYSVSREKKESFPLTVTSAQKNPTAFYLCASQQGYNSPLHFGNGTRLTVT.